Listed below are T cell receptor beta chains from one sample, sequenced in a study of blood T cell repertoires in COVID-19. Sequenced by immunoSEQ multiplex PCR; TCRdb stores in-frame clones only, minus some. Of under 200,000 clones in the sample, more than 75% were seen once. Source material: PBMCs or T cells enriched from blood (not recorded which). All receptors derive from a woman in her forties or fifties who had recovered from COVID-19. Each CDR3 is given with its conserved first and last residue. A D gene is named only where the DNA matches it firmly. A clone size is listed for some rows: how often the clone was seen (once, few, many), or a class if it is expanded.

cdr3_aa cdr3_nt d_call j_call clone_size cdr3_length v_call
CASSPFGTSTDTQYF TGTGCCAGCAGCCCCTTTGGGACTAGCACAGATACGCAGTATTTT . TRBJ2-3 . 15 TRBV14
CASSLGPAGYSNQPQHF TGCGCCAGCAGCTTGGGCCCTGCAGGTTATAGCAATCAGCCCCAGCATTTT . TRBJ1-5 few 17 TRBV5-1
CASSPGLLIQPQHF TGTGCCAGCAGCCCGGGACTCCTGATCCAGCCCCAGCATTTT . TRBJ1-5 . 14 TRBV3-1/TRBV3-2
CASSAIRENEKLFF TGTGCCAGTAGCGCTATCCGAGAGAACGAAAAACTGTTTTTT . TRBJ1-4 . 14 TRBV19
CASSVTGTGELFF TGTGCCAGCAGCGTCACAGGGACCGGGGAGCTGTTTTTT . TRBJ2-2 . 13 TRBV5-4
CASSQTSGREYEQFF TGTGCCAGCAGCCAGACTAGCGGGAGAGAGTATGAGCAGTTCTTC TRBD2 TRBJ2-1 . 15 TRBV7-9
CASSQGTSGADTQYF TGCGCCAGCAGCCAAGGGACTAGCGGGGCAGATACGCAGTATTTT TRBD2 TRBJ2-3 . 15 TRBV4-3
CAWSVGRGSNQPQHF TGTGCCTGGAGTGTTGGCAGAGGCAGCAATCAGCCCCAGCATTTT . TRBJ1-5 . 15 TRBV30
CASSSPGTVEAFF TGTGCCAGCAGCTCCCCGGGGACAGTTGAAGCTTTCTTT TRBD1 TRBJ1-1 few 13 TRBV7-9
CASSSRGTEAFF TGTGCCAGCAGTTCCCGGGGCACTGAAGCTTTCTTT . TRBJ1-1 . 12 TRBV6-2/TRBV6-3
CASSPAGTRTVRQYF TGTGCCAGCAGCCCGGCCGGGACTAGAACGGTTCGGCAGTACTTC TRBD2 TRBJ2-7 . 15 TRBV7-2
CASSPSGTGLFRGYTF TGTGCCAGCAGCCCCAGTGGGACAGGGTTATTTAGGGGCTACACCTTC TRBD1 TRBJ1-2 once 16 TRBV28
CASSATAPDTQYF TGTGCCAGCAGCGCCACAGCCCCAGATACGCAGTATTTT . TRBJ2-3 . 13 TRBV7-8
CASRTGRSGNTIYF TGTGCCAGCAGAACAGGGCGCTCTGGAAACACCATATATTTT . TRBJ1-3 few 14 TRBV11-3
CARYRGSSQPQHF TGTGCCAGATACAGGGGTTCGAGCCAGCCCCAGCATTTT TRBD1 TRBJ1-5 . 13 TRBV11-3
CASSLDTPNYGYTF TGCGCCAGCAGCTTGGACACGCCGAACTATGGCTACACCTTC . TRBJ1-2 few 14 TRBV5-1
CASTPSGPGANVLTF TGTGCCAGCACTCCATCAGGGCCTGGGGCCAACGTCCTGACTTTC . TRBJ2-6 . 15 TRBV3-1/TRBV3-2
CAWSSWGPPYPLEAFF TGTGCCTGGAGTTCCTGGGGCCCACCCTACCCACTTGAAGCTTTCTTT . TRBJ1-1 . 16 TRBV30
CAAYTGTEGLGYTF TGTGCCGCCTATACGGGGACAGAAGGGCTTGGCTACACCTTC TRBD1 TRBJ1-2 . 14 TRBV6-5
CSVAGRQGWIGGYTF TGCAGCGTTGCAGGGAGACAGGGTTGGATCGGTGGCTACACCTTC TRBD1 TRBJ1-2 . 15 TRBV29-1
CASSRWYRNQPQHF TGTGCCAGCAGCCGATGGTACAGAAATCAGCCCCAGCATTTT . TRBJ1-5 . 14 TRBV21-1
CASSQGTSDYNEQFF TGTGCCAGCAGCCAAGGAACATCCGACTACAATGAGCAGTTCTTC . TRBJ2-1 few 15 TRBV3-1/TRBV3-2
CASRSGTGVIGELFF TGTGCCAGCAGATCCGGGACAGGGGTTATCGGGGAGCTGTTTTTT TRBD1 TRBJ2-2 . 15 TRBV7-2
CASSKDRAAGYTF TGTGCCAGCAGCAAAGACAGGGCGGCTGGCTACACCTTC TRBD1 TRBJ1-2 . 13 TRBV5-8
CASRTGGENGYTF TGCGCCAGCAGAACTGGGGGCGAGAATGGCTACACCTTC . TRBJ1-2 . 13 TRBV10-2
CASNLGGSSYNEQFF TGTGCCAGCAACCTGGGAGGAAGCTCCTACAATGAGCAGTTCTTC . TRBJ2-1 . 15 TRBV28
CASSPPGGPQHF TGTGCCAGCTCACCACCAGGGGGGCCCCAGCATTTT . TRBJ1-5 . 12 TRBV18
CASSQYHPQGGNIQYF TGTGCCAGCAGTCAATACCACCCACAGGGTGGGAACATTCAGTACTTC . TRBJ2-4 . 16 TRBV28
CASSLSGQVNTEAFF TGTGCCAGCAGTCTTTCCGGACAGGTGAACACTGAAGCTTTCTTT TRBD1 TRBJ1-1 . 15 TRBV6-5
CASSQFSGSGDTQYF TGTGCCAGCAGCCAATTTAGCGGGAGTGGGGATACGCAGTATTTT TRBD2 TRBJ2-3 . 15 TRBV14
CASSSLTSGPYNEQFF TGTGCCAGCAGCTCCCTGACTAGCGGCCCCTACAATGAGCAGTTCTTC TRBD2 TRBJ2-1 . 16 TRBV11-2
CASSYLGADGYTF TGTGCCAGCAGTTACTTAGGGGCGGATGGCTACACCTTC . TRBJ1-2 . 13 TRBV6-5
CASSQVEQGYYEQYF TGTGCCAGCAGCCAAGTAGAGCAGGGATACTACGAGCAGTACTTC . TRBJ2-7 . 15 TRBV14
CASSQLVSSGANVLTF TGTGCCAGCAGCCAACTGGTTAGCTCTGGGGCCAACGTCCTGACTTTC . TRBJ2-6 . 16 TRBV4-2
CASSLSSLDTQYF TGTGCCAGCAGTTTGTCCTCTCTAGATACGCAGTATTTT . TRBJ2-3 . 13 TRBV6-5
CASSHVQGSSYNSPLHF TGTGCCAGCAGCCATGTACAGGGCAGCTCCTATAATTCACCCCTCCACTTT . TRBJ1-6 . 17 TRBV7-8
CASRGASDTQYF TGTGCCTCTAGGGGCGCCTCAGATACGCAGTATTTT . TRBJ2-3 . 12 TRBV6-5
CASSSRPAGANVLTF TGTGCCAGCAGTTCGAGGCCGGCTGGGGCCAACGTCCTGACTTTC . TRBJ2-6 . 15 TRBV6-5
CASSFLPTSGSWDEQFF TGTGCCAGCAGCTTCCTGCCGACTAGCGGATCATGGGATGAGCAGTTCTTC TRBD2 TRBJ2-1 . 17 TRBV11-3
CASTTGSKGQPQHF TGTGCCAGTACTACCGGGAGCAAAGGACAGCCCCAGCATTTT . TRBJ1-5 . 14 TRBV19
CSASYSGRGYNEQFF TGCAGTGCTAGTTATAGCGGGAGGGGCTACAATGAGCAGTTCTTC TRBD2 TRBJ2-1 . 15 TRBV20-1
CASSTGQGAGSPLHF TGTGCCAGTAGTACAGGACAGGGCGCGGGGTCACCCCTCCACTTT TRBD1 TRBJ1-6 . 15 TRBV19
CARSRVGAGANTEAFF . . TRBJ1-1 . 16 TRBV7-5
CASGHGGMETQYF TGTGCTAGTGGTCACGGGGGGATGGAGACCCAGTACTTC TRBD2 TRBJ2-5 . 13 TRBV12-5
CASSLDGRVGSYNEQFF TGTGCCAGCAGCTTAGACGGGAGGGTTGGTTCCTACAATGAGCAGTTCTTC TRBD2 TRBJ2-1 . 17 TRBV7-6
CASSYVVRMNTEAFF TGTGCCAGCAGTTACGTTGTCAGGATGAACACTGAAGCTTTCTTT . TRBJ1-1 . 15 TRBV6-2/TRBV6-3
CASSKADRDSNQPQHF TGTGCCAGCAGCAAAGCGGACAGGGATAGCAATCAGCCCCAGCATTTT . TRBJ1-5 . 16 TRBV21-1
CASSRGGAGMNTEAFF TGTGCCAGTAGTAGGGGTGGGGCCGGAATGAACACTGAAGCTTTCTTT . TRBJ1-1 . 16 TRBV19
CASSVGGALAGELFF TGTGCCAGCAGCGTTGGGGGCGCGCTAGCCGGGGAGCTGTTTTTT . TRBJ2-2 . 15 TRBV12-1
CASSAGTGGLTEAFF TGTGCCAGCAGCGCCGGGACAGGGGGTCTTACTGAAGCTTTCTTT TRBD1 TRBJ1-1 . 15 TRBV9
CASSTPGQGQSEQYF TGTGCCAGCAGTACCCCGGGACAGGGTCAGAGCGAGCAGTACTTC TRBD1 TRBJ2-7 . 15 TRBV27
CASSLGRNYGYTF TGTGCCAGCAGCCTGGGGCGGAACTATGGCTACACCTTC . TRBJ1-2 . 13 TRBV11-3
CASSKGGGPFYGYTF TGTGCCAGCAGCAAAGGAGGGGGCCCCTTCTATGGCTACACCTTC . TRBJ1-2 . 15 TRBV21-1